The next 23 T cell receptor beta chains were all read from a single sample in a study of metastatic and nonmetastatic thyroid tumors. TCRdb ran MiXCR on the PCR reads. The sample has roughly 11,000 clones, roughly 27% seen once; the top ten hold about 22%. Patients underwent thyroid surgery, and none had received any treatment before it. Source material: adjacent normal tissue. The receptor source for this set is a male donor with papillary thyroid cancer or a benign thyroid nodule (not recorded which). Some clones in this sample may be carry-over from other donors' samples.

The chain carries TRBV10-2 and TRBJ2-7, with TRBD2 as a possible D gene (6 bases). The V gene's germline CDR1 is WSHSY and CDR2 SAAADI. With 11 bases removed from V and 3 bases from J, the gap between germline ends came to 17 bases. CDR3 length: 13 amino acids. The CDR3 sequence: CAANDRGNYEQYF. The CDR3 DNA sequence: TGCGCCGCCAACGATCGGGGGAACTACGAGCAGTACTTC.

In this sample, this clone turned up a few times. V and J are TRBV7-8 and TRBJ1-2; D is unresolved. The CDR3 length is 17 residues. V lost 1 base and J 2 bases, leaving 17 bases between the germline ends. Germline loops: CDR1 SGHVS, CDR2 FQNEAQ. Here the CDR3 reads CASSLVFGLGRNYGYTF. In DNA form, the CDR3 reads TGTGCCAGCAGCTTAGTATTTGGATTGGGCAGGAACTATGGCTACACCTTC. The variable domain in full, with the rest retrieved from reference TRBV7-8 and TRBJ1-2, is GAGVSQSPRYKVAKRGQDVALRCDPISGHVSLFWYQQALGQGPEFLTYFQNEAQLDKSGLPSDRFFAERPEGSVSTLKIQRTQQEDSAVYLCASSLVFGLGRNYGYTFGSGTRLTVV.

Details on this clone: At one end the junction does not follow the germline gene, possibly because of a read error. The chain links TRBV27 to TRBJ2-7, with TRBD2 as a possible D gene (6 bases). The CDR3 has 15 residues. Germline V gives CDR1 MNHEY, CDR2 SMNVEV (reference sequence). CDR3: CASSLASPGAREQSF. The CDR3 nucleotides read TGTGCCAGCAGTCTAGCCAGCCCGGGAGCAAGAGAGCAGTCCTTC.

V is TRBV6-1 and J is TRBJ1-2; D is undetermined. V was trimmed by 6 bases and J by 4 bases, leaving 12 bases between them. CDR3 length: 13 amino acids. Germline V gives CDR1 MNHNS, CDR2 SASEGT. The CDR3 reads CASSRALLYGYTF. In DNA form, the CDR3 reads TGTGCCAGCAGCCGGGCTTTACTCTATGGCTACACCTTC.

In its sample, this clone was seen many times. The V gene is TRBV14, the J gene TRBJ1-4; D might be TRBD1 (5 bases). The CDR3 loop spans 12 amino acids. From germline, CDR1 is SGHDN and CDR2 FVKESK. The V gene lost 6 bases and the J gene lost 8 bases, with 10 bases spanning the gap. CDR3 sequence: CASRRKGEKLFF. For the CDR3, the DNA is TGTGCCAGCAGGCGGAAGGGGGAAAAACTGTTTTTT.

This clone was seen at least ten times. The chain combines TRBV12-3 or TRBV12-4 with TRBJ1-2, with TRBD1 identical over 10 bases. V gave up 5 bases and J gave up 4 bases; unmatched junction bases: 10. The CDR3 has 16 amino acids. CDR3 nucleotides: TGTGCCAGCAGTACGACAGGGGGCGCTGGATTCTATGGCTACACCTTC. This gives the protein CASSTTGGAGFYGYTF.

This clone is classed as medium-sized. V usage is TRBV6-1 and J usage is TRBJ1-1; the D gene is possibly TRBD1 (6 bases). The CDR3 runs to 14 residues. Trimming cost V 6 bases and J 1 base, with 12 bases left between them. Germline assignment: CDR1 MNHNS and CDR2 SASEGT. CDR3 sequence: CASRVDSWNTEAFF. The CDR3 nucleotides are TGTGCCAGCAGAGTGGACAGTTGGAACACTGAAGCTTTCTTT.

This clone has only a few counts. The CDR3 DNA reads as TGTGCCACCTACAGGGAAAAACTGTTTTTT. This translates into CATYREKLFF. The chain couples TRBV19 to TRBJ1-4; possible D gene TRBD1, 5 bases. In germline, CDR1 is LNHDA, CDR2 SQIVND (reference sequence). This CDR3 has 10 amino acids. V shed 10 bases and J shed 8 bases, with 8 bases lying between them.

The genes are TRBV11-2 and TRBJ1-1; 9 positions agree with TRBD1. This CDR3 has 17 amino acids. V was pared by 5 bases and J by 6 bases, with 16 bases of the junction left unmatched. CDR1 is SGHAT, CDR2 FQNNGV, per germline. CDR3 amino acids: CASSLYSAPGQGPEAFF. The CDR3, as DNA: TGTGCCAGCAGCCTTTACTCGGCGCCGGGACAGGGCCCTGAAGCTTTCTTT.

This clone was seen only once. No conserved phenylalanine or tryptophan ends this CDR3, so it is likely a read error. The CDR3 DNA is TGTGCCAGCAGTACGGGACAGGTAGCCAAAAACATTCAGTACTCC. It encodes CASSTGQVAKNIQYS. V is TRBV6-1 and J is TRBJ2-4; 8 bases align to TRBD1. The CDR3 has 15 amino acids. The trim removed 5 bases at V and 0 bases at J, leaving 3 bases unmatched. Per the germline V gene, CDR1 is MNHNS and CDR2 is SASEGT.

This clone was recorded many times. This chain links TRBV7-2 with TRBJ1-4, with D maybe TRBD1 (5 bases). Germline CDR1 is SGHTA and CDR2 is FQGNSA. Trimming stripped 1 base from V and 7 bases from J, with 10 bases between. This CDR3 comprises 14 residues. The CDR3 reads CASSLDQGGEKLFF. The DNA of the CDR3 is TGTGCCAGCAGCTTAGATCAGGGCGGTGAAAAACTGTTTTTT.

This clone was observed a handful of times. The rearrangement links TRBV27 to TRBJ2-3, with D possibly TRBD2 on 6 matching bases. The CDR3 contains 14 residues. V dropped 10 bases and J dropped 2 bases, with 16 bases sitting between them. Germline V gives CDR1 MNHEY, CDR2 SMNVEV (reference sequence). The CDR3 reads CATSKGGPTDTQYF. The CDR3 region has the DNA TGTGCCACCTCAAAGGGAGGTCCCACAGATACGCAGTATTTT.

The chain carries TRBV11-2 and TRBJ1-2, with D tentatively TRBD1 (6 bases). Trimming stripped 4 bases from V and 6 bases from J, with 6 bases between. The CDR3 has 11 amino acids. CDR1 is SGHAT, CDR2 FQNNGV, per germline. The CDR3 sequence is CASSYRDGYTF. DNA for the CDR3: TGTGCCAGCAGCTACAGGGATGGCTACACCTTC. Full variable domain (rest looked up from reference TRBV11-2 and TRBJ1-2): EAGVAQSPRYKIIEKRQSVAFWCNPISGHATLYWYQQILGQGPKLLIQFQNNGVVDDSQLPKDRFSAERLKGVDSTLKIQPAKLEDSAVYLCASSYRDGYTFGSGTRLTVV.

A few counts support this clone. V is TRBV12-3 or TRBV12-4 and J is TRBJ2-6; 8 bases are shared with TRBD2. The V and J ends lost 6 bases and 0 bases, in that order; junction bases with no gene match: 4. This CDR3 contains 16 residues. CDR3 in amino acids: CASRTAGASGANVLTF. CDR3 DNA: TGTGCCAGCAGGACAGCGGGGGCCTCTGGGGCCAACGTCCTGACTTTC.

This clone is medium-sized (0.01 to 0.1%) by share. At one end the junction does not follow the germline gene, possibly because of a read error. Here the CDR3 DNA reads TGCGCCCGCAGCGACGGGGGGGTTGAGACCCAGTACTTC. It is translated as CARSDGGVETQYF. V and J are TRBV5-1 and TRBJ2-5; 8 bases line up with TRBD2. This CDR3 contains 13 residues. Germline CDR1 SGHRS, CDR2 YFSETQ.

The V and J genes are TRBV9 and TRBJ2-1, with 7 positions matching TRBD2. J was trimmed by 5 bases and V by 3 bases; bases with no gene match: 11. Germline-derived CDR1 and CDR2 are SGDLS and YYNGEE. The CDR3 sequence is 16 residues long. CDR3 coding DNA: TGTGCCAGCAGCGATCGGACTAGTCGGGTCAACAATGAGCAGTTCTTC. As protein: CASSDRTSRVNNEQFF.

The genes are TRBV20-1 and TRBJ2-1, with TRBD2 matching 13 bases. V lost 6 bases to trimming and J lost 0 bases; unmatched junction nucleotides: 8. Germline V gene lookup returns CDR1 DFQATT and CDR2 SNEGSKA (reference sequence). The CDR3 has 17 amino acids. The CDR3 spells CSARTSGGTNSYNEQFF. In DNA, the CDR3 is TGCAGTGCCCGGACTAGCGGGGGAACAAACTCCTACAATGAGCAGTTCTTC.

The V gene is TRBV5-5, the J gene TRBJ1-2; D uncertain. This CDR3 comprises 15 residues. CDR1 is SGHKS and CDR2 is YYEKEE in the germline V gene (reference sequence). Trimming removed 3 bases at V and 5 bases at J, with 17 bases between. Written as DNA, the CDR3 is TGTGCCAGCAGCTCCATCATGGCGAGGAGGTATGGCTACACCTTC. This sequence encodes CASSSIMARRYGYTF.

Concerning this clone: One junction end does not reproduce the germline sequence, and a read error may be involved. The genes are TRBV30 and TRBJ2-7; D is uncertain. The germline CDR1 and CDR2 sequences are GTSNPN and SVGIG (reference sequence). The CDR3 length is 12 residues. CDR3 in DNA: TGTGCCTGTAGTGTACAAGGCTACGAGCAGTACTTC. Translating it yields CACSVQGYEQYF.

As regards this clone: The junction shows a germline mismatch at one end, possibly a read error. J is TRBJ2-5 and V is TRBV14, with no clear D. Germline V gene lookup returns CDR1 SGHDN and CDR2 FVKESK. This CDR3 region has 12 residues. The CDR3 loop is CASSQDCETRYF. The DNA for the CDR3 is TGTGCCAGCAGCCAAGACTGTGAGACCCGGTACTTC. The entire variable domain, with the rest obtained from reference TRBV14 and TRBJ2-5, is as follows: EAGVTQFPSHSVIEKGQTVTLRCDPISGHDNLYWYRRVMGKEIKFLLHFVKESKQDESGMPNNRFLAERTGGTYSTLKVQPAELEDSGVYFCASSQDCETRYFGPGTRLLVL.

This clone ranks as medium-sized. V gene TRBV20-1 combines with J gene TRBJ2-5; unclear D gene. Germline V lookup: CDR1 DFQATT, CDR2 SNEGSKA (reference sequence). V was cut by 5 bases and J by 5 bases, with 6 bases left in between. The CDR3 runs to 10 residues. CDR3 sequence (DNA): TGCAGTGCTCTGGGGGAGACCCAGTACTTC. It encodes CSALGETQYF.

This clone showed up just a few times. The chain uses TRBV27 and TRBJ2-7, with a weak D call TRBD2 (6 bases). The CDR3 length is 15 residues. Between the trimmed V and J ends, which lost 8 bases and 6 bases, there was a span of 23 bases. Germline CDR1 reads MNHEY; CDR2 reads SMNVEV (reference sequence). The CDR3 protein is CASGLRTLHNIEQYF. CDR3 sequence (DNA): TGTGCCAGCGGACTACGGACTCTCCATAACATCGAGCAGTACTTC.

This clone turned up a few times. The rearrangement links TRBV10-2 to TRBJ2-1, with no clear D. Trimming stripped 6 bases from V and 8 bases from J, with 8 bases between. Germline V gene lookup returns CDR1 WSHSY and CDR2 SAAADI. This CDR3 has 11 amino acids. CDR3 sequence (DNA): TGCGCCAGCAGCACCGTTGATGAGCAGTTCTTC. It yields the protein CASSTVDEQFF.